This note documents a single T cell receptor beta chain sequence. Its antigen is not known. This sample is drawn from a study of cytomegalovirus exposure and HLA in healthy donors. The study, taken as a whole, reports: Previous analysis showed most TCR beta V segments were productive about 90% or about 30% of the time. Association with HLA alleles at 0.05 false discovery rate was found for 16,951 TCR beta sequences in a later analysis.

V gave up 6 bases and J gave up 6 bases; unmatched junction bases: 14. The CDR3 sequence is 16 residues long. Germline V gene data show CDR1 as SGHAT and CDR2 as FQNNGV. The PCR employed 60 Vbeta primers together with 13 Jbeta primers. Clones were read by immunoSEQ multiplex PCR, and TCRdb kept only the in-frame ones, dropping some. The sample includes some 190,000 clones, more than 70% seen only once; the top ten take 1.1%. The specimen sequenced was PBMCs. The chain carries TRBV11-2 and TRBJ2-3; TRBD2 matches 8 bases. This TCR was recovered from a woman between 40 and 55 years old in good health and CMV-seronegative. The CDR3 reads CASSPKREPSIDTQYF. Here the CDR3 DNA reads TGTGCCAGCAGTCCGAAGCGGGAGCCGAGTATTGATACGCAGTATTTT.